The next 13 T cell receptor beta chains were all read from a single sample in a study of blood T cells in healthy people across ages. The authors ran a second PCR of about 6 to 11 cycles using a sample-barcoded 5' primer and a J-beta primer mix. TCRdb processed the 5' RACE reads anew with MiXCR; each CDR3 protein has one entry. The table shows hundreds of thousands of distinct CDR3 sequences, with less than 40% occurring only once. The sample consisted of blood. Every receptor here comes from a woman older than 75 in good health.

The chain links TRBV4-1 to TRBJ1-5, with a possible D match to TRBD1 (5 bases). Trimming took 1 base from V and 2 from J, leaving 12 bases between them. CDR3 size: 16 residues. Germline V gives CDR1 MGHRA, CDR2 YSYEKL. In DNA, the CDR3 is TGCGCCAGCAGCCAAGTCCCGGGACCGGGCAATCAGCCCCAGCATTTT. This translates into CASSQVPGPGNQPQHF.

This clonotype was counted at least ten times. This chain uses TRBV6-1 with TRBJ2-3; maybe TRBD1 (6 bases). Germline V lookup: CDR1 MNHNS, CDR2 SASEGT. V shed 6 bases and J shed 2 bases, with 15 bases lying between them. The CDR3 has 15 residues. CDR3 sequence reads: CASSPGHLVTDTQYF. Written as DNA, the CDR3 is TGTGCCAGCAGCCCGGGACACCTCGTCACAGATACGCAGTATTTT.

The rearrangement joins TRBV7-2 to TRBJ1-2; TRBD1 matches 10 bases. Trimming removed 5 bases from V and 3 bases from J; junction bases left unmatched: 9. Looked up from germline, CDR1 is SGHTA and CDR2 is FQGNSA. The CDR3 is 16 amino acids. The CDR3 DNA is TGTGCCAGCAGCGACCCCGGGACAGGGGATTACTATGGCTACACCTTC. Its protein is CASSDPGTGDYYGYTF. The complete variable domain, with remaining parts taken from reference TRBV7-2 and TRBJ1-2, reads GAGVSQSPSNKVTEKGKDVELRCDPISGHTALYWYRQSLGQGLEFLIYFQGNSAPDKSGLPSDRFSAERTGGSVSTLTIQRTQQEDSAVYLCASSDPGTGDYYGYTFGSGTRLTVV.

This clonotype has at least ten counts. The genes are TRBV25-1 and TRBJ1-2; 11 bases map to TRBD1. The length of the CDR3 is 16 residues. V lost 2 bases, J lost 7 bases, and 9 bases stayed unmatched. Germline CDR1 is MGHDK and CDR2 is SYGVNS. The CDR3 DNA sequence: TGTGCCAGCAGTGAAACCGGGACAGGGGGAAAGGGTGGCTACACCTTC. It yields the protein CASSETGTGGKGGYTF.

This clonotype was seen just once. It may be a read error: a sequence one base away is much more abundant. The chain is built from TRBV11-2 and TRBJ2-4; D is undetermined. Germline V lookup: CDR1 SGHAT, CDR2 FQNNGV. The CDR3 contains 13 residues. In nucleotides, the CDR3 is TGTGCCAACAGCTTAGATGGCAGGAACATTCAGTACTTC. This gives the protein CANSLDGRNIQYF.

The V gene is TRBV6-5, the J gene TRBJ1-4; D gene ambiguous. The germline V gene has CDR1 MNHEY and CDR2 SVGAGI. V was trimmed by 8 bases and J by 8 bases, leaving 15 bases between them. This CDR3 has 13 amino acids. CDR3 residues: CASGIRGAEKLFF. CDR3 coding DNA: TGTGCCAGCGGGATACGGGGAGCCGAAAAACTGTTTTTT.

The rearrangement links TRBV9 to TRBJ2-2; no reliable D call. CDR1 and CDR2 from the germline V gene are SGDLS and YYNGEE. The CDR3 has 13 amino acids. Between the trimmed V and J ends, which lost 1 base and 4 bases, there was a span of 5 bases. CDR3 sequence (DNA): TGTGCCAGCAGCGTACGCACCACCGGGGAGCTGTTTTTT. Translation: CASSVRTTGELFF. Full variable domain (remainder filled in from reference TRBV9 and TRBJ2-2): DSGVTQTPKHLITATGQRVTLRCSPRSGDLSVYWYQQSLDQGLQFLIQYYNGEERAKGNILERFSAQQFPDLHSELNLSSLELGDSALYFCASSVRTTGELFFGEGSRLTVL.

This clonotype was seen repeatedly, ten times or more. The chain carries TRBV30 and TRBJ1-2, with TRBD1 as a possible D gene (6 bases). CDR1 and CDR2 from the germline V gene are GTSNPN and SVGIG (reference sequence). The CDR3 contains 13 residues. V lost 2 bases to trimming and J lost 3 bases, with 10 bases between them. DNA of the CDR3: TGTGCCTGGAGTTTACAGGGTGACTATGGCTACACCTTC. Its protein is CAWSLQGDYGYTF.

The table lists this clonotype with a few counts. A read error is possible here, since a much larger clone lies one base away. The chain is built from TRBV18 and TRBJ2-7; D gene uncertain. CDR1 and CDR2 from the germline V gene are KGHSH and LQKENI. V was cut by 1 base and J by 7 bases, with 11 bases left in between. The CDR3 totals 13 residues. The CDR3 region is CASSPRLYNEQYF. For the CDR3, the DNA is TGTGCCAGCTCACCACGGCTCTACAATGAGCAGTACTTC.

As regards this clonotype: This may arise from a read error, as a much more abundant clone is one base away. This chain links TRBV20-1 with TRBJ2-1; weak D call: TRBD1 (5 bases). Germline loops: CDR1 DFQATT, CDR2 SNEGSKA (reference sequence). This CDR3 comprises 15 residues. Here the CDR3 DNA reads TGCAGTGCTAGACCCGACTCCCAGGGTTACAATGGGCAGTTCTTC. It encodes CSARPDSQGYNGQFF.

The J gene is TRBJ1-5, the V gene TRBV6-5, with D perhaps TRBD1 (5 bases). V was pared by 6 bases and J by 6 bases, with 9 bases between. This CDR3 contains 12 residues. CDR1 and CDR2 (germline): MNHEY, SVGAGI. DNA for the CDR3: TGTGCCAGCAGGGAAAGGGGTCAGCCCCAGCATTTT. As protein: CASRERGQPQHF.

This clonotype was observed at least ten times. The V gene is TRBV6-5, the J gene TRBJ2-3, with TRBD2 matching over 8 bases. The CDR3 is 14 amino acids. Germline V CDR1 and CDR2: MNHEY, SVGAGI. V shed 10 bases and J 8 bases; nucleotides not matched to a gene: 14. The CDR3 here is CATKRGIGAGTQYF. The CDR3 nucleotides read TGTGCCACCAAGCGGGGGATCGGGGCAGGTACGCAGTATTTT.

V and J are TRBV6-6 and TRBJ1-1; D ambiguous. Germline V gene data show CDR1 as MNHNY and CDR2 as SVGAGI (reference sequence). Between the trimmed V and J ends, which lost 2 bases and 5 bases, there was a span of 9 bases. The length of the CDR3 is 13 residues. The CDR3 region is CASSYPQVTEAFF. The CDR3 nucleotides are TGTGCCAGCAGTTACCCCCAGGTTACTGAAGCTTTCTTT.